Shown below are 27 T cell receptor beta chains from a single sample sequenced in a study of molecular identifiers for immune sequencing clone quantification. TCRdb passed the PCR reads through MiXCR, listing each CDR3 protein once. The sample lists about 320,000 distinct CDR3 sequences; 20% to 25% were seen once. The source material was naive CD8+ T cells from blood, with Jurkat cell RNA spiked in. The sample's subset: FACS-sorted CD8+CD4-CCR7+CD45RA+ naive T cells. The receptors were sampled from a human donor in good health. Some libraries in this study had Jurkat cell RNA spiked in.

This clonotype was observed a handful of times. At one end, the junction sequence differs from germline, possibly due to a read error. The chain uses TRBV7-7 and TRBJ2-5; 10 bases fit TRBD1. CDR3 length: 15 residues. The germline gives CDR1 SSHAT, CDR2 FNYEAQ (reference sequence). The DNA for the CDR3 is TGTGCTAGCAGCTTCGGGACAGGGGAATCGGAGACCCAGTACTTC. Protein sequence: CASSFGTGESETQYF.

The V and J genes are TRBV11-2 and TRBJ2-3; 8 positions match TRBD2. Per the germline V gene, CDR1 is SGHAT and CDR2 is FQNNGV. This CDR3 contains 12 residues. V shed 3 bases, J shed 10 bases, and the junction held 3 bases outside the gene matches. The DNA of the CDR3 is TGTGCCAGCAGCTTGGGCGGGGGGCCGCAGTATTTT. Encoded protein: CASSLGGGPQYF.

This clonotype was seen repeatedly, ten times or more. The chain recombines TRBV5-6 with TRBJ2-7, with 11 bases aligning to TRBD2. From germline, CDR1 is SGHDT and CDR2 YYEEEE. The CDR3 spans 15 residues. J was trimmed by 0 bases and V by 4 bases; bases with no gene match: 3. CDR3 DNA: TGTGCCAGCAGCGGGGGACTAGCGGACTCCTACGAGCAGTACTTC. Residues: CASSGGLADSYEQYF.

This clonotype was counted ten times or more. This rearrangement joins TRBV28 to TRBJ1-5, with unresolved D. The germline V gene has CDR1 MDHEN and CDR2 SYDVKM. V lost 3 bases, J lost 7 bases, and 10 bases lay in between. The CDR3 has 13 amino acids. The CDR3 DNA reads as TGTGCCAGCAGTTTGCGGGGTTGGCAGCCCCAGCATTTT. Its protein is CASSLRGWQPQHF.

This clonotype was seen ten or more times. The genes are TRBV6-5 and TRBJ2-7; 10 bases align to TRBD2. With V trimmed by 0 bases and J by 3 bases, 2 bases remained unmatched. Germline CDR1 reads MNHEY; CDR2 reads SVGAGI. The CDR3 has 15 residues. CDR3 sequence (DNA): TGTGCCAGCAGTTACTCAGGACTAGCGGACTACGAGCAGTACTTC. Translated, it gives CASSYSGLADYEQYF.

This clonotype was counted ten times or more. The V gene is TRBV7-2, the J gene TRBJ1-1; TRBD1 is a possible D gene (6 bases). Trimming removed 5 bases from V and 5 bases from J, with 12 bases in between. Germline-derived CDR1 and CDR2 are SGHTA and FQGNSA. The CDR3 extends over 13 amino acids. The CDR3 DNA follows: TGTGCCAGCAGCCCCACAGGGTGGACTGAAGCTTTCTTT. Translation gives CASSPTGWTEAFF.

As for this clonotype: Just one base apart from a much larger clone, this may be a read error. The CDR3 loop reads CASGRESSTNEKLFF. DNA for the CDR3: TGTGCCAGCGGCCGAGAGTCCTCAACTAATGAAAAACTGTTTTTT. The rearrangement joins TRBV7-9 to TRBJ1-4; D gene unclear. Per germline, CDR1 SEHNR and CDR2 FQNEAQ (reference sequence). The CDR3 is made up of 15 amino acids. Trimming removed 8 bases from V and 0 bases from J, with 13 bases in between.

This clonotype was seen a handful of times. CDR3 nucleotides: TGTGCCAGCAGCTTGACTAGCGGAGGGAACAATGAGCAGTTCTTC. It codes for CASSLTSGGNNEQFF. V is TRBV7-9 and J is TRBJ2-1; 9 nucleotides match TRBD2. V shed 3 bases, J shed 5 bases, and the junction held 5 bases outside the gene matches. The CDR3 is 15 amino acids. Germline assignment: CDR1 SEHNR and CDR2 FQNEAQ (reference sequence).

This clonotype was seen repeatedly, ten times or more. The chain employs TRBV6-1 and TRBJ2-3; D may be TRBD2 (6 bases). The CDR3 runs 15 residues. Trimming removed 2 bases at V and 8 bases at J, with 17 bases between. Germline-derived CDR1 and CDR2 are MNHNS and SASEGT. CDR3: CASSERRALKSTQYF. The CDR3 DNA follows: TGTGCCAGCAGTGAAAGGAGGGCCCTCAAGAGTACGCAGTATTTT.

This clonotype has a count of ten or more. This chain uses TRBV3-1 with TRBJ1-5; D remains unclear. V was cut by 4 bases and J by 6 bases, with 7 bases left in between. The germline V gene has CDR1 LGHDT and CDR2 YNNKEL (reference sequence). The CDR3 extends over 12 amino acids. CDR3 DNA: TGTGCCAGCAGCCTCGGGGTTCAGCCCCAGCATTTT. Protein: CASSLGVQPQHF. Full variable domain (remainder filled in from reference TRBV3-1 and TRBJ1-5): DTAVSQTPKYLVTQMGNDKSIKCEQNLGHDTMYWYKQDSKKFLKIMFSYNNKELIINETVPNRFSPKSPDKAHLNLHINSLELGDSAVYFCASSLGVQPQHFGDGTRLSIL.

With respect to this clonotype: The junction departs from germline at one end; a sequencing error may be responsible. V gene TRBV4-3 combines with J gene TRBJ1-1, with 9 bases fitting TRBD1. Germline loops: CDR1 LGHNA, CDR2 YSLEER. The CDR3 consists of 15 residues. The CDR3 reads CASGQATGGGTEAFF. The DNA for the CDR3 is TGCGCCAGCGGCCAAGCCACAGGGGGCGGAACTGAAGCTTTCTTT.

This clonotype has ten or more counts. This chain joins TRBV20-1 and TRBJ2-7; no clear D gene. The CDR3 loop spans 12 amino acids. Per the germline V gene, CDR1 is DFQATT and CDR2 is SNEGSKA (reference sequence). V was cut by 5 bases and J by 3 bases, with 11 bases left in between. The CDR3 DNA is TGCAGTGCTGAGAGCAATTTCTACGAGCAGTACTTC. It is translated as CSAESNFYEQYF.

Ten or more counts support this clonotype. The V call is TRBV6-1, the J call TRBJ2-7; D is uncertain. This CDR3 comprises 13 residues. The germline V and J ends were trimmed by 6 bases and 3 bases, with 12 bases remaining between them. Germline V gene lookup returns CDR1 MNHNS and CDR2 SASEGT. CDR3 region: CASSEDPNYEQYF. CDR3 DNA sequence: TGTGCCAGCAGCGAGGACCCGAACTACGAGCAGTACTTC.

Concerning this clonotype: The CDR3 end shows no conserved phenylalanine or tryptophan, and so a read error is likely. The chain links TRBV20-1 to TRBJ2-7; 9 bases are shared with TRBD2. Germline lookup yields CDR1 DFQATT and CDR2 SNEGSKA (reference sequence). CDR3 size: 15 residues. Trimming took 1 base from V and 3 from J; bases not matched to a gene: 7. The CDR3 here is CSARVVAGAYYEQYS. The DNA of the CDR3 is TGCAGTGCTAGAGTAGTAGCGGGGGCCTACTACGAGCAGTACTCC.

As for this clonotype: Because it lacks the conserved phenylalanine or tryptophan at the end, this CDR3 is likely a read error. The rearrangement uses TRBV11-2 and TRBJ1-2, with a tentative D call TRBD1 (5 bases). This CDR3 has 14 residues. With 2 bases removed from V and 6 bases from J, the gap between germline ends came to 13 bases. Germline V gene data show CDR1 as SGHAT and CDR2 as FQNNGV. In DNA, the CDR3 is TGTGCCAGCAGCTTATGGGGGACCGCGAATGGCTACACCCTC. This sequence encodes CASSLWGTANGYTL.

As for this clonotype: Relative to the germline gene, one junction end is altered; a read error may explain this. This chain joins TRBV4-3 and TRBJ1-1; possibly TRBD1 for D (5 bases). Germline lookup yields CDR1 LGHNA and CDR2 YSLEER. There are 16 residues in the CDR3. The CDR3 loop is CASSQDRGIRGTEASF. CDR3 DNA sequence: TGCGCCAGCAGCCAAGATCGAGGGATCCGGGGCACTGAAGCTTCCTTT.

Ten or more counts support this clonotype. CDR3 nucleotide sequence: TGTGCCTGGAGCCGGGGGGGGCGCCTTGAGACCCAGTACTTC. Translated: CAWSRGGRLETQYF. The chain combines TRBV30 with TRBJ2-5; 8 bases line up with TRBD2. Germline V gene data show CDR1 as GTSNPN and CDR2 as SVGIG (reference sequence). CDR3 size: 14 residues. The V and J ends lost 3 bases and 5 bases, in that order; junction bases with no gene match: 8.

There are a few counts of this clonotype. The chain is built from TRBV2 and TRBJ2-3; perhaps TRBD1 as D (6 bases). V lost 8 bases, J lost 2 bases, and 17 bases lay in between. Germline V gives CDR1 SNHLY, CDR2 FYNNEI. The CDR3 is 15 amino acids. CDR3 nucleotides: TGTGCCAGCGAGGATGAGGGGGTCCCCACAGATACGCAGTATTTT. The encoded protein is CASEDEGVPTDTQYF.

This chain links TRBV3-1 with TRBJ2-5, with TRBD2 matching over 10 bases. The CDR3 totals 16 residues. V shed 0 bases, J shed 2 bases, and the junction held 3 bases outside the gene matches. From germline, CDR1 is LGHDT and CDR2 YNNKEL (reference sequence). The CDR3 reads CASSQDRTSGQETQYF. In nucleotides, the CDR3 is TGTGCCAGCAGCCAAGATAGGACTAGCGGACAAGAGACCCAGTACTTC.

This clonotype occurred many times. The chain combines TRBV19 with TRBJ1-1, with 7 bases identical to TRBD1. CDR3 length equals 17 residues. The V gene end was trimmed by 5 bases and the J gene end by 6 bases; junction bases not matched to a gene: 18. The germline V gene has CDR1 LNHDA and CDR2 SQIVND (reference sequence). CDR3 DNA sequence: TGTGCCAGTAGTGACCAGGGGGTGAGGCAAATGGGCGCTGAAGCTTTCTTT. This gives the protein CASSDQGVRQMGAEAFF. The entire variable domain, with the rest obtained from reference TRBV19 and TRBJ1-1, is as follows: DGGITQSPKYLFRKEGQNVTLSCEQNLNHDAMYWYRQDPGQGLRLIYYSQIVNDFQKGDIAEGYSVSREKKESFPLTVTSAQKNPTAFYLCASSDQGVRQMGAEAFFGQGTRLTVV.

This clonotype came up many times. This CDR3 reads CASVRTDTQYF. For the CDR3, the DNA is TGTGCCAGCGTTAGGACAGATACGCAGTATTTT. This sequence joins TRBV6-6 and TRBJ2-3; D remains ambiguous. The germline V and J ends were trimmed by 8 bases and 3 bases, with 6 bases remaining between them. This CDR3 is built from 11 residues. The germline gives CDR1 MNHNY, CDR2 SVGAGI (reference sequence).

There are a few counts of this clonotype. The chain has TRBV11-2 and TRBJ1-1; D gene uncertain. V was pared by 1 base and J by 1 base, with 16 bases between. CDR1 is SGHAT, CDR2 FQNNGV, per germline. This CDR3 has 17 amino acids. The CDR3: CASSLGVRRRTNTEAFF. The CDR3 DNA follows: TGTGCCAGCAGCTTAGGGGTAAGGCGTCGAACGAACACTGAAGCTTTCTTT.

This clonotype was seen many times. This chain uses TRBV5-4 with TRBJ1-1, with 8 bases aligning to TRBD1. V was clipped by 4 bases and J by 4 bases; unmatched bases: 6. The CDR3 consists of 14 residues. Germline values: CDR1 SGHNT, CDR2 YYREEE (reference sequence). The CDR3: CASSAQGESTEAFF. CDR3 DNA sequence: TGTGCCAGCAGCGCACAGGGGGAGAGCACTGAAGCTTTCTTT.

This clonotype showed up many times. The chain recombines TRBV6-6 with TRBJ1-6; 8 bases are a match to TRBD1. The length of the CDR3 is 16 residues. After removal of 2 bases from V and 7 bases from J, the junction contained 7 bases not matched to a gene. Germline V gives CDR1 MNHNY, CDR2 SVGAGI (reference sequence). CDR3 coding DNA: TGTGCCAGCAGTTACATAGCGGGACAGGTCAATTCACCCCTCCACTTT. Translating gives CASSYIAGQVNSPLHF.

This clonotype occurred many times. This chain connects TRBV14 to TRBJ1-4; D gene ambiguous. V lost 7 bases to trimming and J lost 8 bases, with 5 bases between them. In germline, CDR1 is SGHDN, CDR2 FVKESK. The CDR3 has 10 residues. CDR3 sequence: CASKREKLFF. CDR3 coding DNA: TGTGCCAGCAAGCGCGAAAAACTGTTTTTT.

Regarding this clonotype: A much larger clone lies a single base off, so this may be a read error. The CDR3 loop reads CAGSPGTGGEQYF. The CDR3 DNA follows: TGTGCCGGCAGTCCAGGGACAGGGGGAGAGCAGTACTTC. The V gene is TRBV12-3 or TRBV12-4, the J gene TRBJ2-7; 11 positions match TRBD1. This CDR3 has 13 residues.

With regard to this clonotype: A much larger clone differs from this one at a single base, so this may be a read error. The chain carries TRBV5-6 and TRBJ1-2; the D is unclear. Germline lookup yields CDR1 SGHDT and CDR2 YYEEEE. CDR3 length: 14 residues. CDR3 in amino acids: CASSLSQNDYGYAF. The CDR3 DNA is TGTGCCAGCAGCTTGTCGCAGAACGACTATGGCTACGCCTTC. Combining the CDR3 with reference TRBV5-6 and TRBJ1-2 gives the whole variable domain DAGVTQSPTHLIKTRGQQVTLRCSPKSGHDTVSWYQQALGQGPQFIFQYYEEEERQRGNFPDRFSGHQFPNYSSELNVNALLLGDSALYLCASSLSQNDYGYAFGSGTRLTVV.